The 9 T cell receptor beta chains presented below share a single source sample, sequenced in a study of regulatory T cells in long-lasting Graves disease. Indicated time point: newly diagnosed GD, antithyroid drugs for less than 3 months. Following extraction of RNA from PBMCs, that RNA was used to make the TCR library. Building of the TCR beta libraries involved iRepertoire HTBI primers and Arm-PCR of CDR3 regions. Each CDR3 protein gets one entry after TCRdb re-called the multiplex PCR reads with MiXCR. The sample has 450,000 to 650,000 distinct CDR3 sequences; 16% are singletons. These sequences were also reported in another study, on T cells in Graves' hyperthyroidism and ophthalmopathy.

Sequencing was performed on peripheral blood mononuclear cells (PBMCs), taken at new diagnosis, from a patient treated with antithyroid drugs. The receptor set was obtained from a middle-aged woman with Graves disease.

V usage is TRBV3-1 and J usage is TRBJ2-7; D may match TRBD1 or TRBD2 (5 bases each). This CDR3 is built from 16 residues. V was pared by 0 bases and J by 0 bases, with 12 bases between. Germline V CDR1 and CDR2: LGHDT, YNNKEL (reference sequence). CDR3 nucleotide sequence: TGTGCCAGCAGCCAAGACCCTGGGGGTAGCTCCTACGAGCAGTACTTC. It codes for CASSQDPGGSSYEQYF.

V and J are TRBV3-1 and TRBJ2-4, with D possibly being TRBD2 (6 bases). Trimming took off 2 bases at V and 0 bases at J, with 14 bases between the two ends. The CDR3 runs 17 residues. The germline V gene has CDR1 LGHDT and CDR2 YNNKEL (reference sequence). The CDR3 protein is CASSQLSGGLAKNIQYF. The CDR3 DNA reads TGTGCCAGCAGCCAACTTTCCGGGGGTCTAGCCAAAAACATTCAGTACTTC.

The J gene is TRBJ1-6, the V gene TRBV3-1, with D unresolved. The V end was cut by 0 bases, the J end by 7 bases, with 7 bases between. In germline, CDR1 is LGHDT, CDR2 YNNKEL (reference sequence). This CDR3 has 14 residues. DNA for the CDR3: TGTGCCAGCAGCCAAGAAGCGGGAAATTCACCCCTCCACTTT. It specifies CASSQEAGNSPLHF. The full variable domain, completed using reference TRBV3-1 and TRBJ1-6, is DTAVSQTPKYLVTQMGNDKSIKCEQNLGHDTMYWYKQDSKKFLKIMFSYNNKELIINETVPNRFSPKSPDKAHLNLHINSLELGDSAVYFCASSQEAGNSPLHFGNGTRLTVT.

This clonotype has a count of ten or more. V is TRBV11-3 and J is TRBJ2-2; D gene ambiguous. Germline-derived CDR1 and CDR2 are SGHNT and YENEEA. There are 13 residues in the CDR3. V lost 4 bases, J lost 7 bases, and 10 bases lay in between. CDR3 in amino acids: CASSSITRGELFF. CDR3 nucleotides: TGTGCCAGCAGCTCAATTACGCGCGGGGAGCTGTTTTTT.

This clonotype occurred many times. The rearrangement links TRBV10-3 to TRBJ1-1, with D possibly TRBD1 on 5 matching bases. Deletions cut 8 bases from V and 1 base from J, with 20 bases between. Germline CDR1 and CDR2: ENHRY and SYGVKD. The CDR3 contains 16 residues. The CDR3 DNA sequence: TGTGCCATCTCCCCCTCCCAGGGACGGGGGAACACTGAAGCTTTCTTT. Its translation is CAISPSQGRGNTEAFF.

This clonotype was seen many times. The rearrangement joins TRBV6-2 or TRBV6-3 to TRBJ2-5; 13 nucleotides match TRBD2. The CDR3 is made up of 17 amino acids. Germline lookup yields CDR1 MNHEY and CDR2 SVGEGT. Trimming took 2 bases from V and 0 from J; bases not matched to a gene: 3. In DNA form, the CDR3 reads TGTGCCAGCAGTTACGGACTAGCGGGGGCCAACCAAGAGACCCAGTACTTC. It translates to CASSYGLAGANQETQYF.

This clonotype was seen at least ten times. The chain carries TRBV2 and TRBJ2-1, with TRBD1 identical over 10 bases. V lost 6 bases to trimming and J lost 1 base; unmatched junction nucleotides: 6. Germline assignment: CDR1 SNHLY and CDR2 FYNNEI. The CDR3 length is 16 residues. The CDR3: CASRARDRGSYNEQFF. The CDR3 bases are TGTGCCAGCAGGGCCCGGGACAGGGGATCCTACAATGAGCAGTTCTTC.

This clonotype occurred many times. The chain joins TRBV12-3 or TRBV12-4 to TRBJ1-3, with unresolved D. The CDR3 has 10 amino acids. V was shortened by 6 bases and J by 7 bases, with 4 bases between the two germline ends. CDR3 sequence (DNA): TGTGCCAGCAGCCGGAACACCATATATTTT. This translates into CASSRNTIYF.

This clonotype was recorded at least ten times. The V gene is TRBV6-5, the J gene TRBJ1-6, with D perhaps TRBD1 (5 bases). Trimming shortened V by 0 bases and J by 10 bases, and 13 bases separated the two germline ends. The germline V gene has CDR1 MNHEY and CDR2 SVGAGI. The CDR3 covers 15 residues. The CDR3 DNA is TGTGCCAGCAGTTACTCGAAAGGGGTGGGCTCACCCCTCCACTTT. Its translation is CASSYSKGVGSPLHF.